This record concerns one T cell receptor beta chain sequence. Its matching antigen is unknown. V gave up 5 bases and J gave up 0 bases; unmatched junction bases: 6. Germline CDR1 SGHAT, CDR2 FQNNGV. The CDR3 is 16 amino acids. The data belong to a study of cytomegalovirus exposure and HLA in healthy donors. The primer mix had 60 Vbeta and 13 Jbeta primers. TCRdb keeps only in-frame clones here, not all; method: immunoSEQ multiplex PCR. The sample totals 55,000 to 75,000 clones; its top ten clones hold around 4%. The study's findings and limits: A later analysis linked a missense variant in DCLRE1C to the trimming of TCR beta V and J genes. Reportedly, diagnosis of cytomegalovirus status by the classifier showed high specificity and sensitivity. As a later analysis revealed, most CMV-associated TCR beta chains appeared HLA-restricted. The productive fraction for most TCR beta V segments was about 90% or about 30% in an earlier analysis.

The sequence came from a male donor in good health and CMV-seronegative. J is TRBJ2-7 and V is TRBV11-2, with 11 bases identical to TRBD1. Sequenced sample: PBMCs. The CDR3 region has the DNA TGTGCCAGCAGCGGACCGGGACAGGGGGGCTCCTACGAGCAGTACTTC. Translated, it gives CASSGPGQGGSYEQYF.